The T cell receptor (beta chain) described here comes from a study of T cell changes during pregnancy in multiple sclerosis. This CDR3 contains 13 residues. V was shortened by 6 bases and J by 1 base, with 9 bases between the two germline ends. Germline lookup yields CDR1 SNHLY and CDR2 FYNNEI. Only in-frame clones appear in the TCRdb table, and some are missing; sequencing was by immunoSEQ multiplex PCR. The sample contains over 35,000 clones, 91% of which appear only once. The chain carries TRBV2 and TRBJ1-1; D is unresolved. The specimen comprised CD4+ T cells from peripheral blood mononuclear cells, sampled in the second trimester of pregnancy. This sequence was found in a female donor in good health, enrolled as a control in a pregnancy study. The CDR3 region has the DNA TGTGCCAGCAGGCGGGAGGGGAACACTGAAGCTTTCTTT. Translation gives CASRREGNTEAFF. The variable domain in full, completed from reference TRBV2 and TRBJ1-1, reads EPEVTQTPSHQVTQMGQEVILRCVPISNHLYFYWYRQILGQKVEFLVSFYNNEISEKSEIFDDQFSVERPDGSNFTLKIRSTKLEDSAMYFCASRREGNTEAFFGQGTRLTVV.